The clone carrying this T cell receptor (beta chain) came up many times. Its matching antigen is unknown. These data are taken from a study of T cells after yellow fever vaccination. Study-level results: Clones that expanded after primary vaccination mostly reappeared after the booster (96% CD4, approximately 85% CD8). On re-exposure, the response was weaker but peaked faster, at day 5 versus 15. Clonotypes appearing in both CD4 and CD8 compartments existed, and their share was small.

V gave up 6 bases and J gave up 3 bases, with 12 bases separating them. Germline CDR1 and CDR2: SGHRS and YFSETQ. The CDR3 extends over 14 amino acids. The study made its TCR cDNA through 5'RACE template switching. That step introduced a universal primer site along with UMIs. Using its own MiXCR run on the 5' RACE reads, TCRdb lists one record per CDR3 protein. The sample holds around 400,000 distinct CDR3 sequences, 11% seen once. This chain links TRBV5-1 with TRBJ2-2, with D perhaps matching TRBD1 (6 bases). Sample: PBMCs, taken on the day of the first yellow fever vaccination. The clonotype originates from a man in his late teens or twenties who received the YFV17D yellow fever vaccine. The CDR3 coding sequence is TGCGCCAGCACGTGGACAGACTACACCGGGGAGCTGTTTTTT. It translates to CASTWTDYTGELFF.